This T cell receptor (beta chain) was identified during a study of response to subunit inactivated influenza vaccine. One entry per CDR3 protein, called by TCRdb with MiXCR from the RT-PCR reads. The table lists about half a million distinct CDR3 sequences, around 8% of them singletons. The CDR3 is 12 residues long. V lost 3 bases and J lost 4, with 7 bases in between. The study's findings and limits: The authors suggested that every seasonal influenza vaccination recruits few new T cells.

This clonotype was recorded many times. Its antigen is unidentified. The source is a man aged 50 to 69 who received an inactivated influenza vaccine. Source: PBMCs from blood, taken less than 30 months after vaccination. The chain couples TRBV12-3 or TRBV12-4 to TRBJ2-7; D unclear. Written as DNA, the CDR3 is TGTGCCAGCAGTTTGTCGCGTTACGAGCAGTACTTC. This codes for CASSLSRYEQYF.